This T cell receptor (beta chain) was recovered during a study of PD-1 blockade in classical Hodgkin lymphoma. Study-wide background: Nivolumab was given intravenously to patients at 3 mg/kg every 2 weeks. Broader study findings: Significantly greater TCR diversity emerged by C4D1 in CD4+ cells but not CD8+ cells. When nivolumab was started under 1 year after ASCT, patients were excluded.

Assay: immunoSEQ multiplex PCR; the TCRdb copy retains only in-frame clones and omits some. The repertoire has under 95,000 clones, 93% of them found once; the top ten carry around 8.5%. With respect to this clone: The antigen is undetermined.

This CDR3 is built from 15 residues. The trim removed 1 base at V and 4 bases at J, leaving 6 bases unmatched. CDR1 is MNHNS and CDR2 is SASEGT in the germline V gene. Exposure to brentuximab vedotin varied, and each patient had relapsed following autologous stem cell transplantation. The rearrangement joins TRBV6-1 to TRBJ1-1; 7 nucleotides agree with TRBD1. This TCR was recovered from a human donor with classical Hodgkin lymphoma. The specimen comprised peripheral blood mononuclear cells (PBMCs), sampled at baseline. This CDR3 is CASSEVQGEGTEAFF. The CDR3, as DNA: TGTGCCAGCAGTGAAGTCCAGGGGGAGGGCACTGAAGCTTTCTTT.